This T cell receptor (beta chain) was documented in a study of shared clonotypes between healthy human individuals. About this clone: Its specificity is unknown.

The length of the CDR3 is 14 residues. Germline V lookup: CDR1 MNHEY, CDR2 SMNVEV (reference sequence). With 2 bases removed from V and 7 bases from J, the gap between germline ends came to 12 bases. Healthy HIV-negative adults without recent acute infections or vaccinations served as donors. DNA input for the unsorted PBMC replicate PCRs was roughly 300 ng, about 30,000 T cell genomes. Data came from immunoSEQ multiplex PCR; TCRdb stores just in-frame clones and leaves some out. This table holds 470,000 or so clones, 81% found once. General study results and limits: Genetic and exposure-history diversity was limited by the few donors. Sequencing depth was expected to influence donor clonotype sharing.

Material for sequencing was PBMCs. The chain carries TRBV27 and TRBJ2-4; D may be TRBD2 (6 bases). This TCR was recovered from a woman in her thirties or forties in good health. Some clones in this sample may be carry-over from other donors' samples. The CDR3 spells CASSLGTFPNIQYF. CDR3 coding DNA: TGTGCCAGCAGTTTAGGGACTTTCCCGAACATTCAGTACTTC.